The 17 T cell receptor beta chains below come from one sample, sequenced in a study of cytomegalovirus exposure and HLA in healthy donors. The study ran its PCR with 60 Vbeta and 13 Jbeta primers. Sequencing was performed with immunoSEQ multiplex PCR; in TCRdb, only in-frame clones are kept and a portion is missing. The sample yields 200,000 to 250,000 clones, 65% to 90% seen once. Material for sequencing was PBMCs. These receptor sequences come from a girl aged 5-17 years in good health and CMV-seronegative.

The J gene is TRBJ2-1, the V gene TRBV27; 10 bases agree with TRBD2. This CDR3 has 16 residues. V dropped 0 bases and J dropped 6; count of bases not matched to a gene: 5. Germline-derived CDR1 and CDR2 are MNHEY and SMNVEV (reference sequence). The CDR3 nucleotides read TGTGCCAGCAGTTTATCGATACTAGCGGGAATCAATGAGCAGTTCTTC. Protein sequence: CASSLSILAGINEQFF.

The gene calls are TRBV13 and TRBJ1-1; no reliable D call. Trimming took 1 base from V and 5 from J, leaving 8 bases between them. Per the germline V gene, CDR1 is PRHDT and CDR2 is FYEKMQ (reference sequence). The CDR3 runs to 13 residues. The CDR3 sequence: CASSLVRETEAFF. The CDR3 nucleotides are TGTGCCAGCAGCTTAGTTAGGGAGACTGAAGCTTTCTTT.

CDR3 sequence reads: CASSYTSGFQPQHF. For the CDR3, the DNA is TGTGCCAGCAGTTACACTTCAGGGTTTCAGCCCCAGCATTTT. V is TRBV6-6 and J is TRBJ1-5; D is perhaps TRBD1 (5 bases). Trimming took off 2 bases at V and 6 bases at J, with 11 bases between the two ends. Looked up from germline, CDR1 is MNHNY and CDR2 is SVGAGI (reference sequence). There are 14 residues in the CDR3.

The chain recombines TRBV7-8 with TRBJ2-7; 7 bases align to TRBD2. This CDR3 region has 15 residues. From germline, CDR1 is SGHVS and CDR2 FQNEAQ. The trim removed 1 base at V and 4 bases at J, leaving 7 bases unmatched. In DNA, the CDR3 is TGTGCCAGCAGCTTAGGGGCGGGAGTGCGATACGAGCAGTACTTC. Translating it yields CASSLGAGVRYEQYF.

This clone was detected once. In DNA form, the CDR3 reads TGTGCCAGCAGTTTTCGGAGTGGCCAGACAGCGAACACTGAAGCTTTCTTT. Residues: CASSFRSGQTANTEAFF. V is TRBV28 and J is TRBJ1-1; weak D call: TRBD1 (5 bases). CDR3 length: 17 residues. Germline CDR1 and CDR2: MDHEN and SYDVKM. The V gene lost 3 bases and the J gene lost 1 base, with 18 bases spanning the gap.

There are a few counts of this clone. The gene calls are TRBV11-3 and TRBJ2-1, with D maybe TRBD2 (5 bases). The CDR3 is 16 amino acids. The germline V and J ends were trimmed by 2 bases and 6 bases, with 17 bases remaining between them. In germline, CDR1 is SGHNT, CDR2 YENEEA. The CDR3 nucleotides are TGTGCCAGCAGCTTAAGCTCCACCCGACTACTCAATGAGCAGTTCTTC. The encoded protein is CASSLSSTRLLNEQFF.

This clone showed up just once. CDR3 coding DNA: TGTGCCAGCAGTGAGGCAGGGCAACGTGTGGATACGCAGTATTTT. Encoded protein: CASSEAGQRVDTQYF. The chain is built from TRBV2 and TRBJ2-3, with D tentatively TRBD1 (5 bases). This CDR3 region has 15 residues. The germline V gene has CDR1 SNHLY and CDR2 FYNNEI. V dropped 3 bases and J dropped 6 bases, with 16 bases sitting between them.

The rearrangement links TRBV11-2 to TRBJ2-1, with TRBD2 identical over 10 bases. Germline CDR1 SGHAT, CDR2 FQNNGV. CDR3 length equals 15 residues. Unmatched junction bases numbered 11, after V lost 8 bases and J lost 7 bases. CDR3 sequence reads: CASLTQREGGNEQFF. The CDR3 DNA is TGTGCCAGCCTCACGCAGCGGGAGGGTGGGAATGAGCAGTTCTTC.

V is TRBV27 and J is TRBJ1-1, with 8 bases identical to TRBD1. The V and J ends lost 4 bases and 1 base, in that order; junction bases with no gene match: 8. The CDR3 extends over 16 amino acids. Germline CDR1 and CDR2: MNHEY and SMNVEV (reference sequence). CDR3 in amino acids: CASSSAGGWGNTEAFF. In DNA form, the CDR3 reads TGTGCCAGCAGTTCCGCAGGGGGCTGGGGGAACACTGAAGCTTTCTTT.

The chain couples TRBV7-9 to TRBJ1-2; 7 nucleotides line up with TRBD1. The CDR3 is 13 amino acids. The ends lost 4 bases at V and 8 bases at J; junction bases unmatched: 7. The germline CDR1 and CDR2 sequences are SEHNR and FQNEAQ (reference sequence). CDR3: CASSSRWDSGYTF. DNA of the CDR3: TGTGCCAGCAGCTCCCGATGGGACAGCGGCTACACCTTC.

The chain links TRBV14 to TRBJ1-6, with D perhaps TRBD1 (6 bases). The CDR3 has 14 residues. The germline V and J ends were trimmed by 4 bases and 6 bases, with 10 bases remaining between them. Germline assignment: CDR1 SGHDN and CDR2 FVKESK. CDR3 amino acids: CASSRTVVNSPLHF. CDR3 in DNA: TGTGCCAGCAGCCGGACAGTCGTTAATTCACCCCTCCACTTT. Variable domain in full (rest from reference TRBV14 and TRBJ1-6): EAGVTQFPSHSVIEKGQTVTLRCDPISGHDNLYWYRRVMGKEIKFLLHFVKESKQDESGMPNNRFLAERTGGTYSTLKVQPAELEDSGVYFCASSRTVVNSPLHFGNGTRLTVT.

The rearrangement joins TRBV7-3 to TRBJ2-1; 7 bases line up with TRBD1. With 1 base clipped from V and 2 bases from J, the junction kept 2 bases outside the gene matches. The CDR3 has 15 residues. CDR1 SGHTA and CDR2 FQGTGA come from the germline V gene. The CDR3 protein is CASSLIGGPYNEQFF. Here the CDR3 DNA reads TGTGCCAGCAGCTTAATAGGGGGCCCCTACAATGAGCAGTTCTTC.

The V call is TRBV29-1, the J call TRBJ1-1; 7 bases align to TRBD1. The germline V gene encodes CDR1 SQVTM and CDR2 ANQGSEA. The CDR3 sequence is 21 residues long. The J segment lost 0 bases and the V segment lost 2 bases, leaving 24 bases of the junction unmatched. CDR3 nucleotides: TGCAGCGTTGAACACATCAGGGGGACGGGTGGGGGGTCATGGATGAACACTGAAGCTTTCTTT. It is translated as CSVEHIRGTGGGSWMNTEAFF. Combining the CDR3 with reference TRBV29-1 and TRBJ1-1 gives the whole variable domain SAVISQKPSRDICQRGTSLTIQCQVDSQVTMMFWYRQQPGQSLTLIATANQGSEATYESGFVIDKFPISRPNLTFSTLTVSNMSPEDSSIYLCSVEHIRGTGGGSWMNTEAFFGQGTRLTVV.

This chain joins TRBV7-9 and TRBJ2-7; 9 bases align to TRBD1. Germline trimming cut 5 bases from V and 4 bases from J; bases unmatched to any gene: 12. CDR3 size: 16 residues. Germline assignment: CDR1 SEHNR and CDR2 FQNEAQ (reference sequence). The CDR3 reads CASSDTPGTGLYEQYF. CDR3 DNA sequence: TGTGCCAGCAGCGACACACCCGGGACAGGGCTTTACGAGCAGTACTTC.

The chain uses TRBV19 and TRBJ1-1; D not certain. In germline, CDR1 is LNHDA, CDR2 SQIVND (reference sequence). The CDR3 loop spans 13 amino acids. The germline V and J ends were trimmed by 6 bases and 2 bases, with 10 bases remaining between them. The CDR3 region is CASRRLFNTEAFF. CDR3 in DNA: TGTGCCAGTAGGAGACTTTTTAACACTGAAGCTTTCTTT.

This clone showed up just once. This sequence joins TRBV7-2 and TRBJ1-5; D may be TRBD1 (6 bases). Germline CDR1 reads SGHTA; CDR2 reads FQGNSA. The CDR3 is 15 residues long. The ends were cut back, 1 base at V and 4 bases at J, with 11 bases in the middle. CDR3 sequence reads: CASSLEGERNQPQHF. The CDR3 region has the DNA TGTGCCAGCAGCTTAGAGGGGGAAAGAAATCAGCCCCAGCATTTT.

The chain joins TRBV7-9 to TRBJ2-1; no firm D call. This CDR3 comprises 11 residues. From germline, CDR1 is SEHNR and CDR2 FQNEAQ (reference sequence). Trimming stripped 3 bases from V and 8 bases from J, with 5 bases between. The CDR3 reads CASSFQDEQFF. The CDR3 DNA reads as TGTGCCAGCAGCTTCCAGGATGAGCAGTTCTTC.